One and the same sample provided the 8 T cell receptor beta chains below, sequenced in a study of T cell responses to AZD1222 COVID-19 vaccine. The data were produced by immunoSEQ multiplex PCR, yet TCRdb's version contains in-frame clones alone and is incomplete. The table lists some 190,000 clones, just over 90% of them singletons. The sample was peripheral blood, taken 28 days after the second AZD1222 dose. The receptors stem from an adult who received the AZD1222 COVID-19 vaccine.

This clone has a handful of counts. This sequence joins TRBV6-1 and TRBJ2-3; 9 nucleotides align to TRBD2. V gave up 0 bases and J gave up 4 bases; unmatched junction bases: 2. This CDR3 contains 15 residues. Germline CDR1 reads MNHNS; CDR2 reads SASEGT. The CDR3 spells CASSEAIAGADTQYF. CDR3 DNA: TGTGCCAGCAGTGAAGCGATAGCGGGAGCAGATACGCAGTATTTT.

The chain joins TRBV7-9 to TRBJ2-3; possibly TRBD1 for D (6 bases). CDR3 size: 19 residues. The germline CDR1 and CDR2 sequences are SEHNR and FQNEAQ (reference sequence). V was shortened by 10 bases and J by 1 base, with 30 bases between the two germline ends. The DNA for the CDR3 is TGTGCCACCTCACCGGGACACCTATTTGGGGCAGGGCGCACAGATACGCAGTATTTT. Encoded protein: CATSPGHLFGAGRTDTQYF.

V gene TRBV15 combines with J gene TRBJ1-1; maybe TRBD1 (5 bases). This CDR3 comprises 14 residues. V was trimmed by 8 bases and J by 1 base, leaving 14 bases between them. From germline, CDR1 is LNHNV and CDR2 YYDKDF (reference sequence). CDR3 nucleotide sequence: TGTGCCACCTCTGTGGGGGTAACGAACACTGAAGCTTTCTTT. Translating gives CATSVGVTNTEAFF.

This chain uses TRBV7-2 with TRBJ2-7; D gene ambiguous. Between the trimmed V and J ends, which lost 2 bases and 1 base, there was a span of 6 bases. The germline V gene encodes CDR1 SGHTA and CDR2 FQGNSA. The CDR3 length is 13 residues. The CDR3 DNA sequence: TGTGCCAGCAGCTTATCATGGTCCTACGAGCAGTACTTC. Translating it yields CASSLSWSYEQYF.

The rearrangement uses TRBV5-1 and TRBJ2-6; unclear D gene. Trimming left V 2 bases short and J 1 base short, with 4 bases between. The germline V gene has CDR1 SGHRS and CDR2 YFSETQ. The CDR3 covers 14 residues. DNA for the CDR3: TGCGCCAGCAGCTTCGGTTCTGGGGCCAACGTCCTGACTTTC. This gives the protein CASSFGSGANVLTF. The full variable domain, with the rest looked up from reference TRBV5-1 and TRBJ2-6, is KAGVTQTPRYLIKTRGQQVTLSCSPISGHRSVSWYQQTPGQGLQFLFEYFSETQRNKGNFPGRFSGRQFSNSRSEMNVSTLELGDSALYLCASSFGSGANVLTFGAGSRLTVL.

The chain recombines TRBV4-2 with TRBJ2-7; a possible D gene is TRBD2 (6 bases). V was pared by 4 bases and J by 5 bases, with 15 bases between. The germline CDR1 and CDR2 sequences are LGHNA and YNFKEQ. This CDR3 is built from 14 residues. The CDR3 here is CASSLDVAVDEQYF. The CDR3, as DNA: TGTGCCAGCAGCCTCGACGTAGCGGTCGACGAGCAGTACTTC.

The genes are TRBV6-5 and TRBJ1-2, with no clear D. Deletions cut 6 bases from V and 3 bases from J, with 11 bases between. The CDR3 is 13 amino acids. Germline V gene sequence: CDR1 MNHEY, CDR2 SVGAGI. The CDR3 is CASRPVKYYGYTF. The CDR3 region has the DNA TGTGCCAGCAGGCCGGTCAAATACTATGGCTACACCTTC.

The V gene is TRBV4-2, the J gene TRBJ1-5; possibly TRBD1 for D (5 bases). Germline assignment: CDR1 LGHNA and CDR2 YNFKEQ. Trimming cost V 0 bases and J 10 bases, with 16 bases left between them. There are 15 residues in the CDR3. CDR3 nucleotide sequence: TGTGCCAGCAGCCAAGAGGGGGGAGGTGCGGGACCCCAGCATTTT. The encoded protein is CASSQEGGGAGPQHF.